The present TCR beta chain was sequenced within a study of molecular identifiers for immune sequencing clone quantification. TCR libraries were built in bulk with a published protocol and specific TCR primers. TCRdb analysed the PCR reads with MiXCR anew, one entry per CDR3 protein. The table has 350,000 or so distinct CDR3 sequences, 20% to 25% seen once. Comments on this clonotype: A much larger clone differs from this one at a single base, so this may be a read error.

What was sequenced was naive CD8+ T cells from blood, with Jurkat cell RNA spiked in. The subset here: FACS-sorted CD8+CD4-CCR7+CD45RA+ naive T cells. The receptor comes from a human donor in good health. Some libraries in this study had Jurkat cell RNA spiked in.

The CDR3 loop reads CASSYGISYERYF. The CDR3 bases are TGTGCCAGCAGTTACGGAATTTCCTACGAGCGGTACTTC. The chain joins TRBV6-5 to TRBJ2-7; no definite D call. CDR3 size: 13 residues. Germline CDR1 MNHEY, CDR2 SVGAGI.